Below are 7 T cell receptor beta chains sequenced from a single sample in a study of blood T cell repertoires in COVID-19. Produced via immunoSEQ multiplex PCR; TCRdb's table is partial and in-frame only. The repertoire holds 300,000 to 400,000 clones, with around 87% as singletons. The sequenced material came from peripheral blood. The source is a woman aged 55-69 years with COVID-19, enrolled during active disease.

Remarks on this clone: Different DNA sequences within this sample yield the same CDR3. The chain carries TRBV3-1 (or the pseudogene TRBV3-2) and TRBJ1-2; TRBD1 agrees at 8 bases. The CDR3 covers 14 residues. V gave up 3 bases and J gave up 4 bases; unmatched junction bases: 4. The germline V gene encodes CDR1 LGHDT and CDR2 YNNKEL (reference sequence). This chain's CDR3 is CASSQLQGGYGYTF. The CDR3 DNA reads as TGTGCCAGCAGCCAGCTACAGGGGGGCTATGGCTACACCTTC.

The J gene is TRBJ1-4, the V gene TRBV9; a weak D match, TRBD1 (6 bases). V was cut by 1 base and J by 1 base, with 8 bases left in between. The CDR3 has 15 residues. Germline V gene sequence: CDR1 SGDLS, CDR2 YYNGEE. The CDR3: CASSVTQGTNEKLFF. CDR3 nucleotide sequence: TGTGCCAGCAGCGTAACACAGGGAACTAATGAAAAACTGTTTTTT. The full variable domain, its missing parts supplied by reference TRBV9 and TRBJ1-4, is DSGVTQTPKHLITATGQRVTLRCSPRSGDLSVYWYQQSLDQGLQFLIQYYNGEERAKGNILERFSAQQFPDLHSELNLSSLELGDSALYFCASSVTQGTNEKLFFGSGTQLSVL.

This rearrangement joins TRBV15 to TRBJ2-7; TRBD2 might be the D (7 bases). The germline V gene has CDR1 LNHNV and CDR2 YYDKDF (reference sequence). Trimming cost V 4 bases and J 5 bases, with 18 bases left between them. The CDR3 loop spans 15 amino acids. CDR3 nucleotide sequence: TGTGCCACCAGCACCCCACGGGGGGCTCGGAACGAGCAGTACTTC. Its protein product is CATSTPRGARNEQYF.

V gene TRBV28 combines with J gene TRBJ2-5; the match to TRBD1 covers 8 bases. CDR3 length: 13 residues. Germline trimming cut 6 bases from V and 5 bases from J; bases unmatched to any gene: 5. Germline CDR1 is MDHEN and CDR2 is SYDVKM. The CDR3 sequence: CASRMRQGETQYF. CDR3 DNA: TGTGCCAGCAGAATGCGACAGGGGGAGACCCAGTACTTC.

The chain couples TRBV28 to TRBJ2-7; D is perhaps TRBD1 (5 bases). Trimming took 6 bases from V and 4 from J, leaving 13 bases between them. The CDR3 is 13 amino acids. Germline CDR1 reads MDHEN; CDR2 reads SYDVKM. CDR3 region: CASSRQGIYEQYF. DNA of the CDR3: TGTGCCAGCAGCCGTCAGGGAATTTACGAGCAGTACTTC. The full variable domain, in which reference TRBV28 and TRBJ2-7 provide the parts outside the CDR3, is DVKVTQSSRYLVKRTGEKVFLECVQDMDHENMFWYRQDPGLGLRLIYFSYDVKMKEKGDIPEGYSVSREKKERFSLILESASTNQTSMYLCASSRQGIYEQYFGPGTRLTVT.

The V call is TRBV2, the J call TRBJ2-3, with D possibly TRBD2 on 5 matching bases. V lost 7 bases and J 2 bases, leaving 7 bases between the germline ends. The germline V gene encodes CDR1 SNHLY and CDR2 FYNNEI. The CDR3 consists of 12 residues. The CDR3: CASTRDTDTQYF. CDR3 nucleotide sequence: TGTGCCAGCACCCGGGACACAGATACGCAGTATTTT.

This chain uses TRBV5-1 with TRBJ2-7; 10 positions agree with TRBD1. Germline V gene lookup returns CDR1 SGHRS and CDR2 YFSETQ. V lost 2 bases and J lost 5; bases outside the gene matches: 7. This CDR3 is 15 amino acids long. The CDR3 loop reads CASSFSGTGAHEQYF. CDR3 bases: TGCGCCAGCAGCTTTTCCGGGACAGGGGCTCACGAGCAGTACTTC.